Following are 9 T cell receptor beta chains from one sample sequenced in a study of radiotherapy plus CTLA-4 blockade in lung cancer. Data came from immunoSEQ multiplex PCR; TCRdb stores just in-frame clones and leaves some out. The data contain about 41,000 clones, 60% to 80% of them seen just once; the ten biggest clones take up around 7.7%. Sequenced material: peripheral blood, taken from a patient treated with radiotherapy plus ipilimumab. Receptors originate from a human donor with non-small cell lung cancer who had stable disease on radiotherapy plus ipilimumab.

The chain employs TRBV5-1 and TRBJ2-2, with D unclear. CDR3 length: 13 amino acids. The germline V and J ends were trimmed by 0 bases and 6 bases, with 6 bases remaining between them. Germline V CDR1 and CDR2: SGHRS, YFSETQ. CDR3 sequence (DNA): TGCGCCAGCAGCTTGGCCGTCCCCGGGGAGCTGTTTTTT. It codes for CASSLAVPGELFF.

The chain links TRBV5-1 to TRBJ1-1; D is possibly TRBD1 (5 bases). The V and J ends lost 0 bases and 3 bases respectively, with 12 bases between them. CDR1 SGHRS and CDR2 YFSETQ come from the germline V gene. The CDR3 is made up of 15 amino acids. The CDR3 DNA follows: TGCGCCAGCAGCTTGGGGGGCAGGTCGGACACTGAAGCTTTCTTT. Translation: CASSLGGRSDTEAFF.

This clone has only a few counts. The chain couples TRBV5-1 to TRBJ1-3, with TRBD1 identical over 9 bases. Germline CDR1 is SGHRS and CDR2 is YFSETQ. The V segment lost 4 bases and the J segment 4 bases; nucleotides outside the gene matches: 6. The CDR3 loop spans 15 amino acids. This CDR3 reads CASSLDRGAGNTIYF. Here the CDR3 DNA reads TGCGCCAGCAGCCTGGACAGGGGTGCAGGAAACACCATATATTTT.

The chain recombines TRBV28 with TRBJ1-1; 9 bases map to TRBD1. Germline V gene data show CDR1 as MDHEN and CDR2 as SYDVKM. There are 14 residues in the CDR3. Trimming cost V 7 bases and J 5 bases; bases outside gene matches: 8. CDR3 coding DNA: TGTGCCAGCATCGTACAGGGGGCTGGGACTGAAGCTTTCTTT. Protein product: CASIVQGAGTEAFF.

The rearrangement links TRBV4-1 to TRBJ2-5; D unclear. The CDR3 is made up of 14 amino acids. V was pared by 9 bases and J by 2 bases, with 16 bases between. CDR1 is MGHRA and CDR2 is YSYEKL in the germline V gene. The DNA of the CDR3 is TGCGCCAGTCACGCTCTGGGCTCTCAAGAGACCCAGTACTTC. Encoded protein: CASHALGSQETQYF.

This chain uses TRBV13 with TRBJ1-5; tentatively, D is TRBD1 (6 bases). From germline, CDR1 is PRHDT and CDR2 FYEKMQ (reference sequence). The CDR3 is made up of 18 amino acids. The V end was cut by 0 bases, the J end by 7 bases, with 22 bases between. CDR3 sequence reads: CASSLGRSGGVGRQPQHF. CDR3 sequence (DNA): TGTGCCAGCAGCTTAGGAAGAAGCGGGGGCGTGGGTAGGCAGCCCCAGCATTTT.

CDR3 amino acids: CASSPGGGLESPLHF. In DNA, the CDR3 is TGTGCCAGCAGCCCCGGTGGGGGCTTGGAGTCACCCCTCCACTTT. The chain links TRBV9 to TRBJ1-6; possible D gene TRBD1, 6 bases. This CDR3 contains 15 residues. The V end was cut by 4 bases, the J end by 10 bases, with 18 bases between. Germline-derived CDR1 and CDR2 are SGDLS and YYNGEE.

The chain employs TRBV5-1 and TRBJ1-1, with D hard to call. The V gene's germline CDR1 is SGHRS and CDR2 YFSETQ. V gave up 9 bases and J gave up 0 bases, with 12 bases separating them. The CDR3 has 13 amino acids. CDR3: CATGPGMNTEAFF. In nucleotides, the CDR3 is TGCGCCACAGGCCCAGGAATGAACACTGAAGCTTTCTTT.

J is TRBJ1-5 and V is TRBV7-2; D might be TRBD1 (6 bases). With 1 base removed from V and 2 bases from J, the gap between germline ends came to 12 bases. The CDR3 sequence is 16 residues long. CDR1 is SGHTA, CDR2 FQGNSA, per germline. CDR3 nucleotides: TGTGCCAGCAGCTTAGTTCCGGGGGGCGGCAATCAGCCCCAGCATTTT. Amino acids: CASSLVPGGGNQPQHF. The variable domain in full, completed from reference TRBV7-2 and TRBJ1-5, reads GAGVSQSPSNKVTEKGKDVELRCDPISGHTALYWYRQSLGQGLEFLIYFQGNSAPDKSGLPSDRFSAERTGGSVSTLTIQRTQQEDSAVYLCASSLVPGGGNQPQHFGDGTRLSIL.